The clone carrying this TCR beta chain has at least ten counts. The antigen is not known. V was pared by 6 bases and J by 4 bases, with 9 bases of the junction left unmatched. The germline gives CDR1 MDHEN, CDR2 SYDVKM. The CDR3 runs 15 residues. These data come from a study of neurological immune-mediated disorders. Study outcomes and limitations: The multiple sclerosis repertoire cluster lacked an association with any feature, whether clinical or MRI.

TCRdb independently ran MiXCR on the 5' RACE reads; one entry per CDR3 protein. The sample comprises under 80,000 distinct CDR3 sequences, less than 5.5% of which are singletons, and about 2.6% rests with the top ten. The clonotype comes from a woman aged 25 to 39 with multiple sclerosis. The chain recombines TRBV28 with TRBJ2-5; 9 bases are a match to TRBD1. The sequenced sample was PBMCs. CDR3 in amino acids: CASSPRQGGRETQYF. The CDR3 DNA follows: TGTGCCAGCAGCCCCCGACAGGGGGGGCGAGAGACCCAGTACTTC.